The T cell receptor beta chain under discussion was sequenced for a study of T cells after yellow fever vaccination. There are 13 residues in the CDR3. With 7 bases removed from V and 7 bases from J, the gap between germline ends came to 16 bases. Germline values: CDR1 SNHLY, CDR2 FYNNEI. This clonotype was found a few times. In TCRdb, the 5' RACE reads were re-called with MiXCR into one record per CDR3 protein. The sample lists 450,000 to 650,000 distinct CDR3 sequences; 21% were seen once. This material consisted of PBMCs, taken about 21 days after the first yellow fever vaccination. This clonotype was obtained from a young man who received the YFV17D yellow fever vaccine. The chain carries TRBV2 and TRBJ1-2; TRBD1 is a possible D gene (5 bases). The CDR3 is CASTRRQPGGYTF. In DNA, the CDR3 is TGTGCCAGCACGCGAAGACAGCCTGGTGGCTACACCTTC.